This record covers a single TCR beta chain. This clonotype was found many times. The antigen it recognizes is unknown. Base qualities are not provided; no much larger clone lies one nucleotide away. Moderately to severely active disease, a Clinical Activity Score of at least 3, a NOSPECS grade of at least 4, and a duration under 3 months were present in ophthalmopathy patients. The study excluded patients with uncontrolled infections, other autoimmune diseases, pregnancy or lactation. Diagnoses were established on the basis of clinical symptoms, serum thyroxine and TRAb, thyroid ultrasound, and orbital computed tomography. Ficoll-Paque density gradient centrifugation was used to isolate PBMCs from approximately 10 ml of fresh peripheral blood. Total RNA was extracted with Trizol reagent, and quality was checked on an Agilent 2100 Bioanalyzer. The data originate from a study of T cells in Graves' hyperthyroidism and ophthalmopathy (dated by TCRdb to about 2019). Notes on the research overall: Peripheral blood samples were taken at the time of initial diagnosis, prior to any treatment. An independent validation cohort of under 20 hyperthyroidism patients and some 15 patients who later progressed to ophthalmopathy tested prospective prediction of ophthalmopathy. In roughly six Graves' hyperthyroidism patients, the study also compared T-cell repertoires from thyroid tissue with T-cell repertoires from blood. TCR Vbeta CDR3 sequencing of 135 peripheral blood samples (over 40 ophthalmopathy, 75 to 80 hyperthyroidism and approximately 17 progressor patients) is reported in the paper. To identify TCR V-J signatures that set the groups apart, the researchers used a discovery cohort of 90 to 100 patients, made up of 43 with Graves' ophthalmopathy and about 59 with stable Graves' hyperthyroidism. The 75 to 100 discovery patients were randomly split 7:3 into training and test sets. Once sampling was done, hyperthyroidism patients were given methimazole at a starting dose of 30 mg daily, whereas ophthalmopathy patients were given high-dose intravenous methylprednisolone. The study at large found these results: In validation, progression to ophthalmopathy was predicted by the model with nearly 71% sensitivity and 72.22% specificity, a median of around 6.5 months before onset. Blood samples also contained most of the expanded thyroid clonotypes (frequency above 0.001), which suggests that blood repertoires may reflect thyroid immune responses. Sample size was not statistically predetermined, and blinding of investigators to group allocation was not performed. In cross-validation, a model built on a 13 V-J signature told ophthalmopathy apart from stable hyperthyroidism with approximately 91% sensitivity and 81% to 82% specificity, and in testing the same model reached 80%/75%.

The CDR3 has 15 amino acids, counting the end cysteine and phenylalanine. The retained sequence is limited to the CDR3, 45 bases, with the frame set at the first base. The germline V gene (reference sequence) yields DFQATT for CDR1 and SNEGSKA for CDR2. Trimming leaves V shorter by 6 bases and J shorter by 2 bases, with the junction holding 8 bases beyond the gene matches. The TCR beta CDR3 regions were amplified from RNA transcripts. A first-round RT-PCR of the TCR CDR3 used the HTBI primer set with the Qiagen OneStep RT-PCR kit. Libraries were constructed in a second round of multiplex PCR, after which size selection and purification were performed. Libraries were sequenced paired-end with 100 bp reads on an Illumina HiSeq2000. The source study handled its data this way. SOAPnuke was used to process the raw data, with reads discarded if the reads contained adapters or uncalled bases, had a mean Phred below 15, or lacked an exact constant-primer or identifier match. High-quality paired reads were merged using COPE v1.2.5, and each unique nucleotide sequence was defined as a clonotype. MiTCR v1.1 was used to align clonotypes to the IMGT TRBV, TRBD and TRBJ reference segments. Only V-J combinations with frequency above 0.0001, covering 99% to 99.2% of repertoires, were analysed. A TCS score was defined as the ratio of F50 (clonal expansion) to E x V (chaos), with BLOSUM62-based TCRdist applied between CDR3 peptides within each V-J. Welch's t-statistics and random forest reduced around 550 V-J features to roughly 13, which were used in a naive Bayes classifier (R e1071). TCRdb itself trimmed the public reads at Q25 with fastp, ran MiXCR and retained productive beta chains. Identical CDR3 proteins give one entry, which carries the most common genes and DNA. TCRdb's processing, not the authors' own work, is the source of the V and J calls. The sample profile shows about 640,000 distinct CDR3 sequences; more than 12% of them were found once. The ten largest clones take up approximately 12% of the sample.

The chain uses TRBV20-1 and TRBJ2-1, and TRBD2 aligns with 9 junction nucleotides. This receptor was identified in a woman in her fifties or sixties with Graves' ophthalmopathy. Sequences were obtained from blood. The DNA sequence is as follows: TGCAGTGCCGTAGCCGGGACTAGCCCCTACAATGAGCAGTTCTTC. This translates into CSAVAGTSPYNEQFF.